The present TCR beta chain was sequenced within a study of T cell repertoires in cytomegalovirus infection. A few counts support this clonotype. The antigen is unknown. The CDR3 is 20 amino acids. V was cut by 0 bases and J by 0 bases, with 18 bases left in between. Germline V gene sequence: CDR1 MNHEY, CDR2 SMNVEV (reference sequence). TCRdb re-called the reads with MiXCR, one entry per CDR3 protein. The sample lists about a million distinct CDR3 sequences, around a third occurring once. The rearrangement uses TRBV27 and TRBJ1-6; weak D call: TRBD1 (6 bases). This receptor was obtained from a human donor in good health (CMV status not recorded). Some clones in this sample may be carry-over from other donors' samples. This sample comprised cultured CD8+ T cells from PBMCs, obtained from culture after CMV antigen stimulation. The CDR3 reads CASSLSTPRQASSYNSPLHF. The CDR3 DNA reads as TGTGCCAGCAGTTTATCCACGCCAAGACAGGCGAGCTCCTATAATTCACCCCTCCACTTT.